This T cell receptor (beta chain) was recorded in a study of T-cell memory formation after mild COVID-19. V shed 6 bases and J 3 bases; nucleotides not matched to a gene: 16. This CDR3 contains 18 residues. Study-level points and caveats: Among clones contracting day 15 to 85, CD4/CD8 was balanced, whereas later expanders leaned CD4+.

About this clonotype: Its specificity is not known.

5'RACE, which relied on constant-segment primers, yielded TCR alpha and TCR beta cDNA libraries carrying sample barcodes and UMIs. TCRdb re-called the 5' RACE reads through MiXCR, storing one row per CDR3 protein. The sample comprises 250,000 to 350,000 distinct CDR3 sequences, approximately 15% of which are singletons, and 22% rests with the top ten. This clonotype was sampled from a man aged 18 to 35 who had mild COVID-19 (a few samples of this study predate the infection). Cell type and time point are not known. The specimen sequenced was PBMCs or a T cell subset sorted from them (not recorded which). The chain has TRBV12-3 or TRBV12-4 and TRBJ1-1; 10 nucleotides align to TRBD1. The CDR3 coding sequence is TGTGCCAGCAGCCCTGAGCGGGGGGGGACAGGGGAACACACTGAAGCTTTCTTT. As protein: CASSPERGGTGEHTEAFF.